The rows below give T cell receptor beta chains drawn from one sample of a study of T cell responses to AZD1222 COVID-19 vaccine. Assay: immunoSEQ multiplex PCR; the TCRdb copy retains only in-frame clones and omits some. The data contain 40,000 to 65,000 clones, approximately 84% of them singletons. This specimen consisted of peripheral blood, obtained on day 0 of AZD1222 vaccination. The receptors here all came from an adult in good health. CDR3s include the opening cysteine and the closing phenylalanine or tryptophan. A D gene is named only where the DNA matches it firmly. A row's size may be missing; if present it is once, few, many or a size class.

.	.	TRBV5-4	TRBJ2-2	CASSSLPGTGELFF	TGTGCCAGCAGCTCCCTACCCGGCACCGGGGAGCTGTTTTTT
.	TRBD2	TRBV7-8	TRBJ2-1	CASSSRLAADPSSYNEQFF	TGTGCCAGCAGCTCTAGACTAGCAGCCGACCCGAGCTCCTACAATGAGCAGTTCTTC
.	TRBD2	TRBV19	TRBJ2-2	CASTVAGVTGELFF	TGTGCCAGTACCGTAGCGGGAGTCACCGGGGAGCTGTTTTTT
.	.	TRBV3-1/TRBV3-2	TRBJ2-7	CASSQAHRDYEQYF	TGTGCCAGCAGCCAAGCCCACAGGGACTACGAGCAGTACTTC
.	TRBD2	TRBV11-3	TRBJ2-2	CASSSLAGGYTGELFF	TGTGCCAGCAGCTCGTTAGCGGGAGGGTACACCGGGGAGCTGTTTTTT
.	TRBD2	TRBV25-1	TRBJ2-5	CASSSSGTETQYF	TGTGCCAGCAGTAGCAGCGGGACAGAGACCCAGTACTTC
.	.	TRBV27	TRBJ2-5	CASSLGPGETQYF	TGTGCCAGCAGTTTGGGGCCCGGGGAGACCCAGTACTTC
.	.	TRBV6-5	TRBJ1-1	CASSYGGGTEAFF	TGTGCCAGCAGTTACGGGGGCGGCACTGAAGCTTTCTTT
once	.	TRBV5-4	TRBJ2-5	CASSRTRNQETQYF	TGTGCCAGCAGCCGAACACGTAATCAAGAGACCCAGTACTTC
once	TRBD2	TRBV4-2	TRBJ2-5	CASSQGTRGRALETQYF	TGTGCCAGCAGCCAAGGGACTCGCGGGAGGGCCCTTGAGACCCAGTACTTC
.	.	TRBV2	TRBJ1-3	CASRIDNFGNTIYF	TGTGCCAGCAGGATAGACAATTTCGGAAACACCATATATTTT
.	TRBD1	TRBV6-5	TRBJ1-2	CASSRQGAAGYTF	TGTGCCAGCAGTCGACAGGGCGCTGCGGGCTACACCTTC
.	.	TRBV5-1	TRBJ2-1	CASSFSGSDNEQFF	TGCGCCAGCAGCTTCTCGGGGTCCGACAATGAGCAGTTCTTC
few	.	TRBV9	TRBJ1-2	CASSPSTGNYGYTF	TGTGCCAGCAGCCCCTCCACCGGTAACTATGGCTACACCTTC
.	TRBD2	TRBV19	TRBJ2-2	CASRYGLAGDTGELFF	TGTGCCAGTAGATATGGCCTAGCGGGAGACACCGGGGAGCTGTTTTTT
.	.	TRBV7-2	TRBJ2-7	CASSLSGTSYEQYF	TGTGCCAGCAGCTTATCCGGGACCTCCTACGAGCAGTACTTC
.	TRBD2	TRBV2	TRBJ2-1	CASSLLAGDVRTNNEQFF	TGTGCCAGCAGTCTGCTAGCGGGAGACGTTCGGACAAACAATGAGCAGTTCTTC
.	.	TRBV19	TRBJ2-1	CASSTGEGSSYNEQFF	TGTGCCAGTAGTACAGGGGAGGGCAGCTCCTACAATGAGCAGTTCTTC
few	TRBD2	TRBV7-2	TRBJ2-4	CASSLSGSQNIQYF	TGTGCCAGCAGCTTAAGCGGGAGTCAAAACATTCAGTACTTC
.	TRBD2	TRBV11-2	TRBJ2-7	CASSKYSGSPSYEQYF	TGTGCCAGCAGCAAATATAGCGGGAGCCCCTCCTACGAGCAGTACTTC
.	.	TRBV6-5	TRBJ1-1	CASSRETRGVTEAFF	TGTGCCAGCAGTCGGGAGACTCGGGGCGTTACTGAAGCTTTCTTT
.	.	TRBV11-2	TRBJ2-7	CASSLSGGFYEQYF	TGTGCCAGCAGCTTGAGTGGCGGGTTCTACGAGCAGTACTTC
.	.	TRBV7-9	TRBJ1-1	CASSPGQYTEAFF	TGTGCCAGCAGCCCCGGACAGTACACTGAAGCTTTCTTT
.	TRBD2	TRBV10-3	TRBJ2-7	CAISEIGLAGRSSYEQYF	TGTGCCATCAGTGAGATCGGACTAGCGGGAAGGAGCTCCTACGAGCAGTACTTC
.	.	TRBV19	TRBJ1-2	CASSIFDSSYTF	TGTGCCAGTAGTATTTTCGATAGCAGCTACACCTTC
.	.	TRBV6-1	TRBJ1-5	CASSDPAGGNNQPQHF	TGTGCCAGCAGTGACCCCGCCGGGGGGAACAATCAGCCCCAGCATTTT
.	.	TRBV4-1	TRBJ1-1	CASSQQVGGMNTEAFF	TGCGCCAGCAGCCAACAGGTAGGTGGAATGAACACTGAAGCTTTCTTT
.	.	TRBV6-5	TRBJ1-2	CASSYSGGSGYTF	TGTGCCAGCAGTTACTCTGGGGGTTCGGGCTACACCTTC
.	.	TRBV5-1	TRBJ1-2	CASSLSDSNYGYTF	TGCGCCAGCAGCTTGTCGGACAGTAACTATGGCTACACCTTC
.	.	TRBV28	TRBJ2-1	CASRFSSRGEQFF	TGTGCCAGCAGATTTTCGAGTCGGGGTGAGCAGTTCTTC
.	.	TRBV27	TRBJ2-7	CASKGDSLEGEQYF	TGTGCCAGCAAAGGTGACTCCCTTGAGGGCGAGCAGTACTTC
.	.	TRBV12-3/TRBV12-4	TRBJ1-5	CASSWRGQPQHF	TGTGCCAGCAGTTGGCGAGGTCAGCCCCAGCATTTT
once	TRBD2	TRBV6-5	TRBJ2-3	CASMLLAGVADTQYF	TGTGCCAGCATGCTTCTAGCGGGAGTCGCAGATACGCAGTATTTT
.	.	TRBV15	TRBJ1-3	CATSRGPPSSGNTIYF	TGTGCCACCAGCAGAGGGCCCCCGAGCTCTGGAAACACCATATATTTT
.	.	TRBV6-1	TRBJ2-4	CATNWGADDIQYF	TGTGCCACCAACTGGGGGGCGGATGACATTCAGTACTTC
.	.	TRBV30	TRBJ1-4	CAWSVDSYNEKLFF	TGTGCCTGGAGTGTAGACAGCTATAATGAAAAACTGTTTTTT
.	.	TRBV5-1	TRBJ2-6	CASSSGGGANVLTF	TGCGCCAGCAGCTCCGGCGGCGGGGCCAACGTCCTGACTTTC